The 23 T cell receptor beta chains presented below share a single source sample, sequenced in a study of OX40 agonist ivuxolimab in advanced cancers. Sequencing used immunoSEQ multiplex PCR; TCRdb keeps in-frame clones, though not all of them. Among 70,000 to 95,000 clones listed, 90% to 95% were seen once. The specimen was CD4+ or CD8+ T cells sorted from blood, collected in a trial of the OX40 agonist ivuxolimab. The receptors here all came from an adult with an advanced solid tumor such as melanoma, head and neck, liver or kidney cancer.

The CDR3 DNA reads TGTGCCAGTAGGCCCATGTCCCAAAGTACATGGAATGGCTACACCTTC. Translation gives CASRPMSQSTWNGYTF. This chain uses TRBV19 with TRBJ1-2; D gene unclear. Germline-derived CDR1 and CDR2 are LNHDA and SQIVND (reference sequence). V was pared by 6 bases and J by 6 bases, with 23 bases between. This CDR3 region has 16 residues.

This clone was found once. The DNA for the CDR3 is TGCGCCAGCAGCCAAGGGAGGGGTTGGGAGGCAGATACGCAGTATTTT. It is translated as CASSQGRGWEADTQYF. The chain has TRBV4-3 and TRBJ2-3; D is possibly TRBD2 (6 bases). Between the trimmed V and J ends, which lost 1 base and 4 bases, there was a span of 15 bases. There are 16 residues in the CDR3. Looked up from germline, CDR1 is LGHNA and CDR2 is YSLEER.

This rearrangement joins TRBV18 to TRBJ2-1; D is uncertain. This CDR3 is 15 amino acids long. Per germline, CDR1 KGHSH and CDR2 LQKENI. Trimming cost V 2 bases and J 3 bases, with 11 bases left between them. The chain's CDR3 is CASSPGQIIYNEQFF. DNA for the CDR3: TGTGCCAGCTCACCAGGGCAGATCATCTACAATGAGCAGTTCTTC.

This clone was found once. The chain couples TRBV27 to TRBJ2-5; D gene ambiguous. V shed 5 bases and J shed 0 bases, with 7 bases lying between them. The CDR3 is 13 residues long. Per germline, CDR1 MNHEY and CDR2 SMNVEV (reference sequence). CDR3 in DNA: TGTGCCAGCAGTAGGCAGTACCAAGAGACCCAGTACTTC. Its translation is CASSRQYQETQYF.

The chain employs TRBV29-1 and TRBJ1-4, with D unclear. Per germline, CDR1 SQVTM and CDR2 ANQGSEA. This CDR3 region has 13 residues. V was shortened by 6 bases and J by 5 bases, with 13 bases between the two germline ends. The CDR3 DNA reads TGCAGCGTGACCCCAGGAGCAAATGAAAAACTGTTTTTT. Residues: CSVTPGANEKLFF. The complete variable domain, with remaining parts taken from reference TRBV29-1 and TRBJ1-4, reads SAVISQKPSRDICQRGTSLTIQCQVDSQVTMMFWYRQQPGQSLTLIATANQGSEATYESGFVIDKFPISRPNLTFSTLTVSNMSPEDSSIYLCSVTPGANEKLFFGSGTQLSVL.

This clone was observed a single time. Within the sample, other DNA sequences also encode this same CDR3. This chain uses TRBV9 with TRBJ2-2; D remains unclear. The germline gives CDR1 SGDLS, CDR2 YYNGEE. Trimming shortened V by 1 base and J by 4 bases, and 5 bases separated the two germline ends. The CDR3 contains 13 residues. The CDR3, as DNA: TGTGCCAGCAGCGTAAGAAGCACCGGGGAGCTGTTTTTT. It is translated as CASSVRSTGELFF.

This clone was seen only a few times. A junction boundary mismatches the germline segment, possibly from a read error. V and J are TRBV15 and TRBJ2-7, with TRBD1 identical over 7 bases. This CDR3 contains 13 residues. Germline assignment: CDR1 LNHNV and CDR2 YYDKDF (reference sequence). DNA for the CDR3: TGTGCCACCAGCGGAGACAGGGCGTACGAGCAGTACTTC. Translated: CATSGDRAYEQYF. Using reference TRBV15 and TRBJ2-7 for the parts outside the CDR3, the full variable domain is DAMVIQNPRYQVTQFGKPVTLSCSQTLNHNVMYWYQQKSSQAPKLLFHYYDKDFNNEADTPDNFQSRRPNTSFCFLDIRSPGLGDTAMYLCATSGDRAYEQYFGPGTRLTVT.

CDR3 residues: CASSVGGLLGTDTQYF. The CDR3, as DNA: TGTGCCAGCAGCGTAGGCGGGCTATTGGGCACAGATACGCAGTATTTT. The chain links TRBV9 to TRBJ2-3; possibly TRBD2 for D (5 bases). The CDR3 contains 16 residues. With 0 bases removed from V and 1 base from J, the gap between germline ends came to 12 bases. Germline V lookup: CDR1 SGDLS, CDR2 YYNGEE. The full variable domain, in which reference TRBV9 and TRBJ2-3 provide the parts outside the CDR3, is DSGVTQTPKHLITATGQRVTLRCSPRSGDLSVYWYQQSLDQGLQFLIQYYNGEERAKGNILERFSAQQFPDLHSELNLSSLELGDSALYFCASSVGGLLGTDTQYFGPGTRLTVL.

This chain links TRBV7-2 with TRBJ1-5; 7 nucleotides align to TRBD1. The CDR3 is 15 amino acids. J lost 3 bases, V lost 7 bases, and 9 bases had no gene match. Per germline, CDR1 SGHTA and CDR2 FQGNSA. CDR3 DNA: TGTGCCAGCACCGTCTCGACAGGGTTCAATCAGCCCCAGCATTTT. Translation: CASTVSTGFNQPQHF.

This rearrangement joins TRBV28 to TRBJ2-7, with TRBD2 identical over 8 bases. CDR3 length: 15 residues. The V and J ends lost 6 bases and 5 bases, in that order; junction bases with no gene match: 12. Germline V gene sequence: CDR1 MDHEN, CDR2 SYDVKM. The DNA for the CDR3 is TGTGCCAGCAGCGACGGGGGACTAGATTGGCACGAGCAGTACTTC. Protein product: CASSDGGLDWHEQYF.

The chain carries TRBV18 and TRBJ2-3, with unresolved D. The V gene's germline CDR1 is KGHSH and CDR2 LQKENI. The CDR3 is made up of 12 amino acids. V gave up 8 bases and J gave up 3 bases, with 9 bases separating them. The CDR3 reads CASQWGTDTQYF. The DNA for the CDR3 is TGTGCCAGCCAGTGGGGAACAGATACGCAGTATTTT.

In its sample, this clone was seen once. V usage is TRBV4-3 and J usage is TRBJ2-6, with TRBD1 as a possible D gene (5 bases). Germline loops: CDR1 LGHNA, CDR2 YSLEER. The CDR3 runs to 18 residues. Trimming stripped 2 bases from V and 0 bases from J, with 14 bases between. The CDR3 spells CASSQFGRAYSGANVLTF. In nucleotides, the CDR3 is TGCGCCAGCAGCCAATTTGGCAGGGCCTACTCTGGGGCCAACGTCCTGACTTTC.

The V gene is TRBV9, the J gene TRBJ2-5; 15 bases line up with TRBD2. The J segment lost 5 bases and the V segment lost 4 bases, leaving 9 bases of the junction unmatched. There are 17 residues in the CDR3. Germline CDR1 is SGDLS and CDR2 is YYNGEE. The DNA for the CDR3 is TGTGCCAGCAGCCCCGGGGGACTAGCGGGAGGTTGGGAGACCCAGTACTTC. Protein sequence: CASSPGGLAGGWETQYF.

The rearrangement links TRBV10-1 to TRBJ2-5, with 9 bases aligning to TRBD1. V dropped 1 base and J dropped 1; count of bases not matched to a gene: 1. The CDR3 has 15 amino acids. Germline CDR1 WNHNN, CDR2 SYGVQD (reference sequence). The CDR3 loop is CASSEWDRAQETQYF. CDR3 bases: TGCGCCAGCAGTGAGTGGGACAGGGCCCAAGAGACCCAGTACTTC.

The chain employs TRBV5-1 and TRBJ2-1; no clear D. Trimming removed 3 bases at V and 3 bases at J, with 10 bases between. The CDR3 sequence is 14 residues long. The germline gives CDR1 SGHRS, CDR2 YFSETQ. CDR3 residues: CASSSRIGYNEQFF. The CDR3 DNA is TGCGCCAGCAGCTCCCGTATTGGCTACAATGAGCAGTTCTTC.

The chain joins TRBV19 to TRBJ1-2, with 9 bases aligning to TRBD1. V lost 8 bases to trimming and J lost 3 bases; unmatched junction nucleotides: 1. This CDR3 comprises 12 residues. Germline V gene lookup returns CDR1 LNHDA and CDR2 SQIVND (reference sequence). The CDR3 loop is CASRQGDYGYTF. The CDR3 coding sequence is TGTGCCAGTCGACAGGGGGACTATGGCTACACCTTC.

The chain is built from TRBV7-2 and TRBJ2-7, with D perhaps TRBD1 (6 bases). Trimming removed 6 bases at V and 3 bases at J, with 24 bases between. Germline V CDR1 and CDR2: SGHTA, FQGNSA. The CDR3 totals 17 residues. The CDR3 sequence: CASSSDRSPYVNYEQYF. The CDR3 DNA sequence: TGTGCCAGCAGTTCAGACAGGTCCCCCTATGTCAACTACGAGCAGTACTTC.

In regard to this clone: Other nucleotide sequences from this sample produce the same CDR3. The V gene is TRBV5-1, the J gene TRBJ2-3; D possibly matches TRBD1 or TRBD2 (5 bases each). This CDR3 is built from 14 residues. Trimming took 3 bases from V and 3 from J, leaving 11 bases between them. CDR1 is SGHRS and CDR2 is YFSETQ in the germline V gene. CDR3 residues: CASSYEGRTDTQYF. The CDR3 nucleotides are TGCGCCAGCAGCTATGAGGGGCGGACAGATACGCAGTATTTT.

A single count supports this clone. The chain couples TRBV7-9 to TRBJ2-3, with TRBD1 matching 7 bases. J lost 2 bases, V lost 5 bases, and 7 bases had no gene match. CDR3 length: 15 amino acids. Germline V lookup: CDR1 SEHNR, CDR2 FQNEAQ (reference sequence). The CDR3 nucleotides read TGTGCCAGCAGCCCATCCGGGACAGCCACAGATACGCAGTATTTT. Translated, it gives CASSPSGTATDTQYF.

This rearrangement joins TRBV6-1 to TRBJ1-5; 11 nucleotides match TRBD1. The trim removed 4 bases at V and 2 bases at J, leaving 10 bases unmatched. CDR1 is MNHNS and CDR2 is SASEGT in the germline V gene. This CDR3 is 18 amino acids long. DNA for the CDR3: TGTGCCAGCAGTGTAAGGACAGGGGGCACGGTGGGCAATCAGCCCCAGCATTTT. Its protein is CASSVRTGGTVGNQPQHF.

The chain links TRBV19 to TRBJ2-6; D is ambiguous. The CDR3 runs to 13 residues. Germline V gene lookup returns CDR1 LNHDA and CDR2 SQIVND (reference sequence). Trimming left V 6 bases short and J 3 bases short, with 6 bases between. CDR3 in amino acids: CASRRSGANVLTF. Here the CDR3 DNA reads TGTGCCAGTAGGCGTAGTGGGGCCAACGTCCTGACTTTC.

The chain combines TRBV7-2 with TRBJ1-5; D is unresolved. The CDR3 extends over 13 amino acids. Germline assignment: CDR1 SGHTA and CDR2 FQGNSA. With 3 bases removed from V and 2 bases from J, the gap between germline ends came to 5 bases. The chain's CDR3 is CASSFGGNQPQHF. In DNA, the CDR3 is TGTGCCAGCAGCTTTGGGGGCAATCAGCCCCAGCATTTT. The entire variable domain, with the rest obtained from reference TRBV7-2 and TRBJ1-5, is as follows: GAGVSQSPSNKVTEKGKDVELRCDPISGHTALYWYRQSLGQGLEFLIYFQGNSAPDKSGLPSDRFSAERTGGSVSTLTIQRTQQEDSAVYLCASSFGGNQPQHFGDGTRLSIL.

The chain employs TRBV28 and TRBJ1-1; maybe TRBD1 (5 bases). Trimming removed 5 bases from V and 0 bases from J, with 10 bases in between. Germline CDR1 MDHEN, CDR2 SYDVKM. This CDR3 comprises 14 residues. The CDR3 DNA sequence: TGTGCCAGCAGTCCAAGGACACTGAACACTGAAGCTTTCTTT. Amino acids: CASSPRTLNTEAFF.